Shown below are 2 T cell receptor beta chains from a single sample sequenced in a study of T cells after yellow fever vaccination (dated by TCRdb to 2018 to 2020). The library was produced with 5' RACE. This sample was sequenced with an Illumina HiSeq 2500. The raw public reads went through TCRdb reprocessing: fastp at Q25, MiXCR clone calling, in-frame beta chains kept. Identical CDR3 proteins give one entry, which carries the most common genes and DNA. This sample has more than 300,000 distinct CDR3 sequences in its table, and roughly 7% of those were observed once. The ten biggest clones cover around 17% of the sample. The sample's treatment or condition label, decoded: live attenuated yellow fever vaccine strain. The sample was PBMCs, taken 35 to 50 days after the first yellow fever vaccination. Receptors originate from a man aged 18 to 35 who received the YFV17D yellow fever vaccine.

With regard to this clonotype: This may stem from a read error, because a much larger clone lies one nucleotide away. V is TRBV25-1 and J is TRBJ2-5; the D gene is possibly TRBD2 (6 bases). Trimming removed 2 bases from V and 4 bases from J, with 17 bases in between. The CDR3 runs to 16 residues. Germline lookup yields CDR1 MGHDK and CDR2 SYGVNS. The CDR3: CASSEKVVVAVETQYF. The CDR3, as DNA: TGTGCCAGCAGTGAAAAGGTGGTGGTAGCGGTAGAGACCCAGTACTTC.

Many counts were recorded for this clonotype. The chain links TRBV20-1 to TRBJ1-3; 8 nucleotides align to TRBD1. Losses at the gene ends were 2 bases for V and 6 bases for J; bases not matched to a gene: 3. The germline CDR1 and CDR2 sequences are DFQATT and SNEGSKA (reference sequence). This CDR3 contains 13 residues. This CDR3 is CSARIQGANTIYF. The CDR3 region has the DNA TGCAGTGCTAGAATTCAGGGGGCAAACACCATATATTTT.